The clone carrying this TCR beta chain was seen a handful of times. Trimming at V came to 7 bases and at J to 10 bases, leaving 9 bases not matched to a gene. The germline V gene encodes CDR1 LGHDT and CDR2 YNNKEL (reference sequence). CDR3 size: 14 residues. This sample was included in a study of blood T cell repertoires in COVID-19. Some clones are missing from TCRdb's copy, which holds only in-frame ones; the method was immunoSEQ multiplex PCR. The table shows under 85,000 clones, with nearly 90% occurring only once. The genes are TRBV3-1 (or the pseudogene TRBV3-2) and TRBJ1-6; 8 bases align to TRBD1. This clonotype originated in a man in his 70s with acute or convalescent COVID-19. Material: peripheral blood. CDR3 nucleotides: TGTGCCAGCACCTTTGACAGGGGAGGATCACCCCTCCACTTT. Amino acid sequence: CASTFDRGGSPLHF.